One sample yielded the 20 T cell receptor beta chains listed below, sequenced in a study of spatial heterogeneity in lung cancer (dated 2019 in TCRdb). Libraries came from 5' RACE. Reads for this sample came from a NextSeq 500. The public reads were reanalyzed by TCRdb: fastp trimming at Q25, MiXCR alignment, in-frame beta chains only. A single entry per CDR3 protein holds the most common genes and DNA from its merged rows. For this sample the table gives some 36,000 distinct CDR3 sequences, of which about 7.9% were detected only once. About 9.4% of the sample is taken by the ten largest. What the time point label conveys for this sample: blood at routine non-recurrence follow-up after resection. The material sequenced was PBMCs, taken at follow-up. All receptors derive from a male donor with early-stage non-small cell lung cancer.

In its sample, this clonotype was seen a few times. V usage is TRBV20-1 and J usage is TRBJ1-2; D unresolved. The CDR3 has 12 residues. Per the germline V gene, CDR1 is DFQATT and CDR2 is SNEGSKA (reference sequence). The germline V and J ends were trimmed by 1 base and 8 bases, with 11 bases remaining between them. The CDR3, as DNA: TGCAGTGCTAGAGGGGTGGGCGTAGGCTACACCTTC. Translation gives CSARGVGVGYTF.

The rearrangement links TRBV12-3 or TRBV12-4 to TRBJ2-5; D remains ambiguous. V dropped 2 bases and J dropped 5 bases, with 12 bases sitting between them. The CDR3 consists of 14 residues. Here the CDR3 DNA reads TGTGCCAGCAGTTTAAGCCCGAGATTTGAGACCCAGTACTTC. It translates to CASSLSPRFETQYF.

The CDR3 sequence: CASSLAGTRGYEQYF. CDR3 nucleotide sequence: TGTGCCAGCAGCTTAGCGGGGACACGGGGCTACGAGCAGTACTTC. V is TRBV7-2 and J is TRBJ2-7; TRBD1 is a possible D gene (6 bases). Germline V gene sequence: CDR1 SGHTA, CDR2 FQGNSA. The CDR3 sequence is 15 residues long. Trimming stripped 0 bases from V and 3 bases from J, with 12 bases between.

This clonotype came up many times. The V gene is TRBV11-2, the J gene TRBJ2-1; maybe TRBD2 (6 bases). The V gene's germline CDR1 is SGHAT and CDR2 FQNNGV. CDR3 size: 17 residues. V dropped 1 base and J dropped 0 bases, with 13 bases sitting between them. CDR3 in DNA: TGTGCCAGCAGCTTAGGCCCCGGGGGTCTCTCCTACAATGAGCAGTTCTTC. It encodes CASSLGPGGLSYNEQFF.

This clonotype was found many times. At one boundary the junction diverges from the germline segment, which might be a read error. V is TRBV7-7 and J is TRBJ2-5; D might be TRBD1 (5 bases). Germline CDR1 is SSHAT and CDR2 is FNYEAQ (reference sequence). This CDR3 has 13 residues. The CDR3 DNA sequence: TGTGCTAGCAGCTTAGTGGACATCGAGACCCAGTACTTC. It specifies CASSLVDIETQYF.

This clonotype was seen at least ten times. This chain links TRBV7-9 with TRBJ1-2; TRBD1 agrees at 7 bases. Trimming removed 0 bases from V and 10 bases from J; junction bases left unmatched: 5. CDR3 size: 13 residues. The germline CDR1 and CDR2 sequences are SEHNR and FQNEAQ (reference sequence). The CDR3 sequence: CASSLAPRGDYTF. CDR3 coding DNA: TGTGCCAGCAGCTTAGCGCCCAGGGGGGACTACACCTTC.

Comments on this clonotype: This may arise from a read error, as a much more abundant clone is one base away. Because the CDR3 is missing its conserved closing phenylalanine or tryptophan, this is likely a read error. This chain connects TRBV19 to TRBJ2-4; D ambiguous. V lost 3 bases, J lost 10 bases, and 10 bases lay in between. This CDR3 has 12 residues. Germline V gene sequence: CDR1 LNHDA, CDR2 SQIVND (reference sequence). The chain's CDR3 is CASSMGTKIQYI. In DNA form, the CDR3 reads TGTGCCAGTAGTATGGGAACTAAGATTCAGTACATC.

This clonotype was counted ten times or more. CDR3 sequence: CASSYGTYYGYTF. As DNA, the CDR3 is TGTGCCAGCAGTTACGGGACCTACTATGGCTACACCTTC. The chain carries TRBV6-5 and TRBJ1-2; tentatively, D is TRBD1 (5 bases). Trimming took 2 bases from V and 3 from J, leaving 7 bases between them. Per the germline V gene, CDR1 is MNHEY and CDR2 is SVGAGI. The CDR3 is made up of 13 amino acids.

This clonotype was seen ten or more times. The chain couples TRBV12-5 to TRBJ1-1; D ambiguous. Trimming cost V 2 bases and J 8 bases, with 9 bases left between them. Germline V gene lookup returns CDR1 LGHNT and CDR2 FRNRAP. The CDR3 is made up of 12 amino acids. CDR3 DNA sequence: TGTGCTAGTGGTTTGCCTGGTCTCGAAGCTTTCTTT. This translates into CASGLPGLEAFF.

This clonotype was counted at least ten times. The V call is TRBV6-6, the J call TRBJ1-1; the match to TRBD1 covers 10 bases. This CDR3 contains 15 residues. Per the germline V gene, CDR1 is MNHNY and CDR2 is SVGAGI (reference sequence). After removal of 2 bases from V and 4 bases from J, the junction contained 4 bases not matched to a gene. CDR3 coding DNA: TGTGCCAGCAGTTACGGGGACAGGGGAATCACTGAAGCTTTCTTT. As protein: CASSYGDRGITEAFF.

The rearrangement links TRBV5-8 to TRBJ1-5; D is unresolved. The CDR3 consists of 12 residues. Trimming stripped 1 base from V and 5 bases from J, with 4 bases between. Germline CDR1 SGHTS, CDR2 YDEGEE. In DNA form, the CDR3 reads TGTGCCAGCAGCTTGTTGCATCAGCCCCAGCATTTT. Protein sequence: CASSLLHQPQHF.

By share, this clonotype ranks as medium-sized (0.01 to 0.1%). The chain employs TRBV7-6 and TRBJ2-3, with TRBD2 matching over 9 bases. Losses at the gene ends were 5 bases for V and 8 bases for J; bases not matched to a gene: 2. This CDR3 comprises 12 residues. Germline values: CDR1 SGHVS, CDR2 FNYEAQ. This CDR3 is CASSRSGGTQYF. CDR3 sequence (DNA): TGTGCCAGCAGCCGTAGCGGGGGTACGCAGTATTTT. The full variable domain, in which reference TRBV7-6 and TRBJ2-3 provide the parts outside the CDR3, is GAGVSQSPRYKVTKRGQDVALRCDPISGHVSLYWYRQALGQGPEFLTYFNYEAQQDKSGLPNDRFSAERPEGSISTLTIQRTEQRDSAMYRCASSRSGGTQYFGPGTRLTVL.

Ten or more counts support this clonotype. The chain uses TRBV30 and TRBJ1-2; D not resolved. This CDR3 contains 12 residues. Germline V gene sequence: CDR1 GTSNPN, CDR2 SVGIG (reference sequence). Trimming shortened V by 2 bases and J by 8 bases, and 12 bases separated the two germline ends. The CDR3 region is CAWSWGIQGYTF. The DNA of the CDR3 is TGTGCCTGGAGTTGGGGAATTCAGGGCTACACCTTC. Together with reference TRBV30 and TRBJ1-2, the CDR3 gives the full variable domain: SQTIHQWPATLVQPVGSPLSLECTVEGTSNPNLYWYRQAAGRGLQLLFYSVGIGQISSEVPQNLSASRPQDRQFILSSKKLLLSDSGFYLCAWSWGIQGYTFGSGTRLTVV.

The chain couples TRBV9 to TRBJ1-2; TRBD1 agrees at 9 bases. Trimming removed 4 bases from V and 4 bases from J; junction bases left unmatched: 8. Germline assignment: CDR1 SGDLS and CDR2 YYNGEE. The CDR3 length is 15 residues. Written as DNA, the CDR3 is TGTGCCAGCAGCACCGGGACAGGGTGGGGCTATGGCTACACCTTC. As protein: CASSTGTGWGYGYTF.

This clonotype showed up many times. CDR3 protein: CASSPSGGRVNYGYTF. DNA of the CDR3: TGTGCCAGCTCACCAAGCGGGGGACGAGTTAACTATGGCTACACCTTC. The chain has TRBV18 and TRBJ1-2; D is perhaps TRBD1 (5 bases). Germline CDR1 reads KGHSH; CDR2 reads LQKENI. Between the trimmed V and J ends, which lost 2 bases and 1 base, there was a span of 14 bases. The CDR3 has 16 residues.

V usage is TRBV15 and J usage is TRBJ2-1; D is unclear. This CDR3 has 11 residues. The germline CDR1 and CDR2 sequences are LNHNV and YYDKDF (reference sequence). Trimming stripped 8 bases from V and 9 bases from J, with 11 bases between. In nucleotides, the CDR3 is TGTGCCACCCATATGTGTCCTGAGCAGTTCTTC. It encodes CATHMCPEQFF.

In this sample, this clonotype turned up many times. The CDR3 here is CASSWTQGSSYEQYF. The CDR3 DNA reads as TGTGCCAGCAGTTGGACCCAAGGGAGCTCCTACGAGCAGTACTTC. The chain links TRBV27 to TRBJ2-7, with D perhaps TRBD2 (5 bases). The CDR3 totals 15 residues. Between the trimmed V and J ends, which lost 4 bases and 0 bases, there was a span of 13 bases. CDR1 is MNHEY and CDR2 is SMNVEV in the germline V gene (reference sequence).

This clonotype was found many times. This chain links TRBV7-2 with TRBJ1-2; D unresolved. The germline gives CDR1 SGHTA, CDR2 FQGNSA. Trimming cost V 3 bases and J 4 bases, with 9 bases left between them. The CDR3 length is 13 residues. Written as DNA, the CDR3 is TGTGCCAGCAGCTTTAAACTGAGCTATGGCTACACCTTC. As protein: CASSFKLSYGYTF.

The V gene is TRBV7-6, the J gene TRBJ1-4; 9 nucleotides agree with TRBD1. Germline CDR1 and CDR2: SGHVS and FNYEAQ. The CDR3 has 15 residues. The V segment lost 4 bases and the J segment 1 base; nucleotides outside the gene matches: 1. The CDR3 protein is CASSWGQGTNEKLFF. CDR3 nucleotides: TGTGCCAGCAGCTGGGGACAGGGAACTAATGAAAAACTGTTTTTT.

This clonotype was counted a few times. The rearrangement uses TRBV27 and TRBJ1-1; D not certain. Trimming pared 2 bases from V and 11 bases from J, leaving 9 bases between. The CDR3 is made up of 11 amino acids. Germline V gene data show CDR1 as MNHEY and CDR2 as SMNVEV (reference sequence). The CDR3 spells CASSLPGLAFF. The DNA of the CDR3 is TGTGCCAGCAGTTTACCGGGTCTGGCTTTCTTT.